The next 7 T cell receptor beta chains were all read from a single sample in a study of CD8+ T cells in alopecia areata. Specified treatment: oral pan-JAK inhibitor, 5-10 mg twice daily. Following RNA extraction, reverse transcription yielded cDNA that acted as the sequencing template. Profiled with immunoSEQ multiplex PCR; TCRdb holds only in-frame clones, not every one. The sample contains roughly 110,000 clones, over 80% of which appear only once. Sequencing used CD8+ T cells sorted from blood, obtained at week 24, from a patient treated with tofacitinib. Receptors originate from a human donor with alopecia areata.

V usage is TRBV1 and J usage is TRBJ1-6; TRBD1 is the table's D call and was not checked against the DNA. TRBV1 is termed a pseudogene. This CDR3 comprises 15 residues. CDR3: CTSSNRSGQYSPLHF. In nucleotides, the CDR3 is TGCACCAGCAGCAATCGATCGGGACAATATTCACCCCTCCACTTT.

The chain employs TRBV14 and TRBJ2-3; 7 nucleotides line up with TRBD1. This CDR3 contains 18 residues. CDR1 is SGHDN and CDR2 is FVKESK in the germline V gene. After removal of 0 bases from V and 5 bases from J, the junction contained 14 bases not matched to a gene. In DNA form, the CDR3 reads TGTGCCAGCAGCCAAGATTCCCCGGGACAGTGGTCTTTAGATACGCAGTATTTT. Protein: CASSQDSPGQWSLDTQYF.

This clone came up a few times. The genes are TRBV13 and TRBJ1-1; D call uncertain. Germline CDR1 PRHDT, CDR2 FYEKMQ (reference sequence). The length of the CDR3 is 11 residues. Deletions cut 6 bases from V and 6 bases from J, with 8 bases between. This chain's CDR3 is CASRRTAEAFF. The CDR3 nucleotides are TGTGCCAGCAGACGGACGGCTGAAGCTTTCTTT.

The chain couples TRBV13 to TRBJ1-2; a weak D match, TRBD1 (6 bases). This CDR3 comprises 18 residues. V lost 0 bases and J lost 0, with 17 bases in between. Per germline, CDR1 PRHDT and CDR2 FYEKMQ (reference sequence). The CDR3: CASSLGSSGAKANYGYTF. Written as DNA, the CDR3 is TGTGCCAGCAGCTTAGGATCCTCGGGGGCTAAAGCTAACTATGGCTACACCTTC.

This rearrangement joins TRBV4-3 to TRBJ2-1; D is undetermined. This CDR3 is built from 15 residues. Germline lookup yields CDR1 LGHNA and CDR2 YSLEER. Trimming cost V 1 base and J 2 bases, with 9 bases left between them. The CDR3 protein is CASSQAVTPYNEQFF. CDR3 DNA: TGCGCCAGCAGCCAAGCAGTCACCCCCTACAATGAGCAGTTCTTC.

This clone occurred once. The V gene is TRBV5-1, the J gene TRBJ2-1, with 8 bases matching TRBD2. The CDR3 contains 15 residues. Germline-derived CDR1 and CDR2 are SGHRS and YFSETQ. The J segment lost 4 bases and the V segment lost 2 bases, leaving 5 bases of the junction unmatched. CDR3 region: CASSFSSGVYNEQFF. CDR3 sequence (DNA): TGCGCCAGCAGCTTTAGTAGCGGGGTATACAATGAGCAGTTCTTC. The full variable domain, with the rest looked up from reference TRBV5-1 and TRBJ2-1, is KAGVTQTPRYLIKTRGQQVTLSCSPISGHRSVSWYQQTPGQGLQFLFEYFSETQRNKGNFPGRFSGRQFSNSRSEMNVSTLELGDSALYLCASSFSSGVYNEQFFGPGTRLTVL.

The chain is built from TRBV7-2 and TRBJ1-4; D is undetermined. Deletions cut 5 bases from V and 14 bases from J, with 18 bases between. The germline V gene encodes CDR1 SGHTA and CDR2 FQGNSA. The CDR3 extends over 13 amino acids. The CDR3 nucleotides read TGTGCCAGCAGCCCCAATAATGTGAGAGGGCTGTTTTTT. Its translation: CASSPNNVRGLFF.